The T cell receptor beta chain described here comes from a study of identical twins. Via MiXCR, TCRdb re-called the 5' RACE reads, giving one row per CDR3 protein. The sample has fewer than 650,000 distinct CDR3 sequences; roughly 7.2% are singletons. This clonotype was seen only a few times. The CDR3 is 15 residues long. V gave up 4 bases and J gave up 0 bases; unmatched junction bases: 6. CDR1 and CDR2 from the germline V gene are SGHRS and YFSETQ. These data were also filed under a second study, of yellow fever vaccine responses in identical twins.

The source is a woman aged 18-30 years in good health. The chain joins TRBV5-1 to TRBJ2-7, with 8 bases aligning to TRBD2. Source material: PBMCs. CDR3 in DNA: TGCGCCAGCAGCGACACTAGCGGACGCTCCTACGAGCAGTACTTC. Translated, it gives CASSDTSGRSYEQYF.